A single sample gave rise to the 16 T cell receptor beta chains below, sequenced in a study of control samples from healthy donors and cancer patients. Only in-frame clones appear in the TCRdb table, and some are missing; sequencing was by immunoSEQ multiplex PCR. Here the sample spans 70,000 to 80,000 clones, 85% to 90% being singletons. Sequenced: PBMCs. Receptors were obtained from a woman in her sixties with head and neck cancer.

Note on this clone: Mismatch with germline at one junction end may stem from a read error. V and J are TRBV7-7 and TRBJ2-1; tentative D call: TRBD1 (7 bases). CDR3 size: 16 residues. CDR1 and CDR2 from the germline V gene are SSHAT and FNYEAQ (reference sequence). CDR3: CASNQPRGTEDNEQFF. The DNA for the CDR3 is TGTGCTAGCAACCAACCCCGCGGGACAGAAGACAATGAGCAGTTCTTC.

The V and J genes are TRBV2 and TRBJ2-5; D unresolved. CDR3 size: 14 residues. Deletions cut 3 bases from V and 0 bases from J, with 8 bases between. Germline CDR1 is SNHLY and CDR2 is FYNNEI. Written as DNA, the CDR3 is TGTGCCAGCAGTGACGCAGAGTACCAAGAGACCCAGTACTTC. Its protein product is CASSDAEYQETQYF.

The gene calls are TRBV2 and TRBJ1-1; tentatively, D is TRBD1 (5 bases). The CDR3 spans 14 residues. V lost 3 bases and J 6 bases, leaving 14 bases between the germline ends. Looked up from germline, CDR1 is SNHLY and CDR2 is FYNNEI. The DNA for the CDR3 is TGTGCCAGCAGTGACGGGACGGAGTCGGCTGAAGCTTTCTTT. The encoded protein is CASSDGTESAEAFF.

V gene TRBV19 combines with J gene TRBJ1-3; tentatively, D is TRBD1 (6 bases). V lost 5 bases, J lost 2 bases, and 19 bases lay in between. In germline, CDR1 is LNHDA, CDR2 SQIVND (reference sequence). The CDR3 totals 17 residues. The CDR3 nucleotides are TGTGCCAGTAGTGGGGGCCAAGAGGGCAGAACTGGAAACACCATATATTTT. Protein: CASSGGQEGRTGNTIYF.

Comments on this clone: Different DNA sequences within this sample yield the same CDR3. The chain couples TRBV9 to TRBJ1-3; 8 bases are a match to TRBD1. CDR1 SGDLS and CDR2 YYNGEE come from the germline V gene. This CDR3 has 16 residues. The J segment lost 4 bases and the V segment lost 3 bases, leaving 9 bases of the junction unmatched. The CDR3 DNA sequence: TGTGCCAGCAGCGCAGGACAGGGATTCGCGGGAAACACCATATATTTT. Its protein product is CASSAGQGFAGNTIYF.

V gene TRBV18 combines with J gene TRBJ2-5; 8 bases align to TRBD1. V shed 6 bases and J 5 bases; nucleotides not matched to a gene: 8. Germline lookup yields CDR1 KGHSH and CDR2 LQKENI. This CDR3 spans 14 amino acids. The CDR3 region has the DNA TGTGCCAGCTCGGACAGGGACGGGAGTGAGACCCAGTACTTC. It yields the protein CASSDRDGSETQYF. The full variable domain, completed using reference TRBV18 and TRBJ2-5, is NAGVMQNPRHLVRRRGQEARLRCSPMKGHSHVYWYRQLPEEGLKFMVYLQKENIIDESGMPKERFSAEFPKEGPSILRIQQVVRGDSAAYFCASSDRDGSETQYFGPGTRLLVL.

The genes are TRBV3-1 (or the pseudogene TRBV3-2) and TRBJ2-7; D not resolved. Germline lookup yields CDR1 LGHDT and CDR2 YNNKEL (reference sequence). CDR3 size: 12 residues. V was pared by 2 bases and J by 10 bases, with 12 bases between. The CDR3 loop is CASSQSDSDQYF. The DNA of the CDR3 is TGTGCCAGCAGCCAAAGTGACTCAGATCAGTACTTC.

The chain has TRBV28 and TRBJ2-7; 9 positions agree with TRBD2. The V segment lost 2 bases and the J segment 0 bases; nucleotides outside the gene matches: 5. This CDR3 comprises 16 residues. Germline CDR1 MDHEN, CDR2 SYDVKM. The CDR3 region is CASSLGLSGSSYEQYF. In DNA, the CDR3 is TGTGCCAGCAGTTTAGGGCTTAGCGGGAGCTCCTACGAGCAGTACTTC.

CDR3 sequence (DNA): TGTGCCAGCAGTTTGGGTAGGAAAACAGGGTCGCGGTACGAGCAGTACTTC. Its protein is CASSLGRKTGSRYEQYF. The chain has TRBV27 and TRBJ2-7; D is possibly TRBD1 (6 bases). Trimming pared 3 bases from V and 4 bases from J, leaving 22 bases between. From germline, CDR1 is MNHEY and CDR2 SMNVEV (reference sequence). The CDR3 consists of 17 residues.

V usage is TRBV30 and J usage is TRBJ1-1; weak D call: TRBD1 (5 bases). The V end was cut by 3 bases, the J end by 5 bases, with 19 bases between. Looked up from germline, CDR1 is GTSNPN and CDR2 is SVGIG (reference sequence). The CDR3 totals 15 residues. The CDR3, as DNA: TGTGCCTGGAGACTTCCCCGGGGCCGATGGACTGAAGCTTTCTTT. Its protein product is CAWRLPRGRWTEAFF.

The V call is TRBV3-1 (or the pseudogene TRBV3-2), the J call TRBJ2-3, with D maybe TRBD2 (5 bases). Germline values: CDR1 LGHDT, CDR2 YNNKEL (reference sequence). The CDR3 is 13 amino acids. V lost 1 base, J lost 8 bases, and 10 bases lay in between. The CDR3 nucleotides are TGTGCCAGCAGCCAAGTAGAGCGGTCTACGCAGTATTTT. This encodes CASSQVERSTQYF.

The chain carries TRBV30 and TRBJ1-4; 11 bases are a match to TRBD1. CDR3 length: 15 amino acids. The germline CDR1 and CDR2 sequences are GTSNPN and SVGIG (reference sequence). The ends lost 4 bases at V and 7 bases at J; junction bases unmatched: 8. Written as DNA, the CDR3 is TGTGCCTGGAACCTACCGGGACAGGGGGTTGAAAAACTGTTTTTT. Protein: CAWNLPGQGVEKLFF.

V is TRBV7-2 and J is TRBJ1-6; maybe TRBD1 (5 bases). The V end lost 2 bases, the J end lost 8 bases, and 16 bases lay between the germline ends. CDR3 length equals 16 residues. Germline loops: CDR1 SGHTA, CDR2 FQGNSA. CDR3 in amino acids: CASSLTSGTFYSPLHF. For the CDR3, the DNA is TGTGCCAGCAGCTTAACCTCCGGGACGTTTTATTCACCCCTCCACTTT. The whole variable domain, remainder taken from reference TRBV7-2 and TRBJ1-6, is GAGVSQSPSNKVTEKGKDVELRCDPISGHTALYWYRQSLGQGLEFLIYFQGNSAPDKSGLPSDRFSAERTGGSVSTLTIQRTQQEDSAVYLCASSLTSGTFYSPLHFGNGTRLTVT.

The chain combines TRBV28 with TRBJ2-7; 7 nucleotides line up with TRBD2. Germline assignment: CDR1 MDHEN and CDR2 SYDVKM. With 1 base clipped from V and 2 bases from J, the junction kept 5 bases outside the gene matches. This CDR3 is 15 amino acids long. DNA of the CDR3: TGTGCCAGCAGTTTATCTAGCGGTTCTCCCTACGAGCAGTACTTC. Translated: CASSLSSGSPYEQYF.

The chain employs TRBV6-5 and TRBJ1-2, with 9 bases identical to TRBD1. V lost 5 bases and J lost 8; bases outside the gene matches: 6. CDR3 length: 13 residues. Per the germline V gene, CDR1 is MNHEY and CDR2 is SVGAGI. The CDR3 region is CASSPQGARGYTF. The CDR3 DNA is TGTGCCAGCAGTCCACAGGGGGCGAGAGGCTACACCTTC.

This sequence joins TRBV24-1 and TRBJ2-1, with D uncertain. V lost 4 bases to trimming and J lost 12 bases, with 9 bases between them. Per germline, CDR1 KGHDR and CDR2 SFDVKD. This CDR3 contains 11 residues. The CDR3 DNA is TGTGCCACCAGTGACAATGTTGGGCAGTTCTTC. This sequence encodes CATSDNVGQFF.